Sequencing of this T cell receptor beta chain was carried out in a study of T cell responses to AZD1222 COVID-19 vaccine. General study points: Baseline seropositives among AZD1222 recipients totaled only five or six. The study found vaccine-associated CD4 TCRs spanning spike, dominant at 160-218 and 743-854. Repertoires were obtained only post-peak T cell response. Targeting of unmutated variant regions was reportedly seen in nearly half of spike-specific TCRs.

Libraries were prepared by immunoSEQ multiplex PCR; TCRdb keeps only in-frame clonotypes and omits some of them. The data show under 200,000 clones, with roughly 92% seen just once and 3.6% held by the top ten. V was pared by 1 base and J by 3 bases, with 10 bases between. The V gene's germline CDR1 is MRHNA and CDR2 SNTAGT. The CDR3 extends over 15 amino acids. The count of this clone is one. Its antigen is not known. Specimen: peripheral blood, collected 28 days after the second dose of the MenACWY control vaccine. The TCR comes from an adult who received the MenACWY meningococcal vaccine as a control. The chain couples TRBV6-4 to TRBJ2-1; D is possibly TRBD2 (6 bases). CDR3 residues: CASSDFAGSYNEQFF. In DNA, the CDR3 is TGTGCCAGCAGTGACTTCGCGGGGAGCTACAATGAGCAGTTCTTC.